This TCR beta chain comes out of a study of vaccination and CD4 T cells after COVID-19. From germline, CDR1 is SGHNT and CDR2 YYREEE (reference sequence). With V trimmed by 4 bases and J by 0 bases, 9 bases remained unmatched. This CDR3 has 16 residues. Cultured CD4+ T cell DNA underwent sequencing with the Oncomine TCR Beta short-read assay. One entry per CDR3 protein, called by TCRdb with MiXCR from the PCR reads. Seen here are over 14,000 distinct CDR3 sequences, roughly half observed once, and the top ten hold around 10%. Treatment described: roughly ten-day PBMC culture with coronavirus spike peptide pools or control peptides (ViraFEST assay). ViraFEST grew antigen-specific T cells using peptide pools, then sequenced TCRs. As concerns this clonotype: What it binds is unknown.

The V and J genes are TRBV5-4 and TRBJ1-2; TRBD1 agrees at 7 bases. This clonotype was sampled from a human donor who had recovered from COVID-19. The material sequenced was CD4+ T cells from blood, cultured in vitro. The CDR3 region has the DNA TGTGCCAGCAGCCTAGGGGGCATGGCAACTAACTATGGCTACACCTTC. It specifies CASSLGGMATNYGYTF. The full variable domain, its missing parts supplied by reference TRBV5-4 and TRBJ1-2, is ETGVTQSPTHLIKTRGQQVTLRCSSQSGHNTVSWYQQALGQGPQFIFQYYREEENGRGNFPPRFSGLQFPNYSSELNVNALELDDSALYLCASSLGGMATNYGYTFGSGTRLTVV.